This entry describes one T cell receptor beta chain. This specimen comes from a study of blood T cell repertoires in COVID-19. Study in general: The United States, Italy and Spain provided the acute and convalescent COVID-19 samples.

Germline CDR1 SNHLY, CDR2 FYNNEI. The CDR3 extends over 15 amino acids. V lost 6 bases and J lost 3, with 17 bases in between. Per the original data handling: Estimates of nucleated cell counts were drawn from the amplification of reference gene primers. Data came from immunoSEQ multiplex PCR; TCRdb stores just in-frame clones and leaves some out. That table gives V, J and clone size, and the DNA gave D and trimming. The sample records a few hundred thousand clones, about nine tenths being singletons. The chain carries TRBV2 and TRBJ1-1; D might be TRBD1 (6 bases). This clonotype was obtained from a man aged 25 to 45 who had recovered from COVID-19. Input material: peripheral blood. CDR3 in amino acids: CASRLGAGVDTEAFF. The CDR3 nucleotides read TGTGCCAGCAGGCTGGGAGCAGGGGTAGACACTGAAGCTTTCTTT.